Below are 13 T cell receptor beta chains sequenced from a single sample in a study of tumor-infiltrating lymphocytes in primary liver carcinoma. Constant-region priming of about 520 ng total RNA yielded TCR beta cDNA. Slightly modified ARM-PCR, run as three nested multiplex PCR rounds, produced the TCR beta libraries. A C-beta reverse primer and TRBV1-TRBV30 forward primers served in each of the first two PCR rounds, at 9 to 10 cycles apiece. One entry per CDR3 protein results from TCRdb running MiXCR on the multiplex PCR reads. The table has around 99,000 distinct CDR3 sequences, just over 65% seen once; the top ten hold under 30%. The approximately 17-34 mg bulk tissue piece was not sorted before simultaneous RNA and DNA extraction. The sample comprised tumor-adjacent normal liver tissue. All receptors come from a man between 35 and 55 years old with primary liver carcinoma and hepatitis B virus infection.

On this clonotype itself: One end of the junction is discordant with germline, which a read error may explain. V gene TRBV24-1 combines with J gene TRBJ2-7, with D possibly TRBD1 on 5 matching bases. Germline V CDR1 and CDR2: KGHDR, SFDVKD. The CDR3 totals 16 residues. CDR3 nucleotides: TGTGCCACCAGTGATTCCAGGGCTAGGAGCTCCTACGAGCACTACTTC. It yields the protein CATSDSRARSSYEHYF.

CDR3 protein: CASSFVSGWSYEQYF. CDR3 bases: TGTGCCAGCAGCTTTGTTAGTGGCTGGTCCTACGAGCAGTACTTC. The chain couples TRBV11-2 to TRBJ2-7; D ambiguous. V was clipped by 3 bases and J by 1 base, with 13 bases between them. The CDR3 is 15 amino acids. Germline values: CDR1 SGHAT, CDR2 FQNNGV.

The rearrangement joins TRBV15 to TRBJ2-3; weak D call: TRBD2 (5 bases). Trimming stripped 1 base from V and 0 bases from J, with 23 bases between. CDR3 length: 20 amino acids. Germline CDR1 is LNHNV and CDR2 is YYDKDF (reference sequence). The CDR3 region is CATSRAPTSGLSSSTDTQYF. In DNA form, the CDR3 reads TGTGCCACCAGCAGAGCCCCCACCTCTGGACTGTCCTCTAGCACAGATACGCAGTATTTT.

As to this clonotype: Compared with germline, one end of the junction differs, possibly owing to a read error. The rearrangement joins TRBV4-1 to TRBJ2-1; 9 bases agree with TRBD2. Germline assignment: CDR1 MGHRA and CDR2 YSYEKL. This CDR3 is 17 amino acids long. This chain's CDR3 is CTSSQPWGLADYNEQFF. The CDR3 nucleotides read TGCACCAGCAGCCAACCGTGGGGACTAGCAGATTACAATGAGCAGTTCTTC.

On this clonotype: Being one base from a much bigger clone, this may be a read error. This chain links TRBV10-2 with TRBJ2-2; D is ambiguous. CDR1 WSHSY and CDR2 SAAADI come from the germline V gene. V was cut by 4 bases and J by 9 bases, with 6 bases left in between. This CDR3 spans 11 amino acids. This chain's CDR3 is CASSVAWELFF. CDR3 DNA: TGCGCCAGCAGTGTCGCCTGGGAGCTGTTTTTT.

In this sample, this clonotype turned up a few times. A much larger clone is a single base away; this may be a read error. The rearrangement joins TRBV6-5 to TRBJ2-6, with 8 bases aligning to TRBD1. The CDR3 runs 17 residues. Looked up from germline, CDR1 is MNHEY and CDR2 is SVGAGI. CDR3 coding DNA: TGTGCCAGCAGATTAGGACAGGGATCCTCTGGGGCCGACGTCCTGACTTTC. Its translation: CASRLGQGSSGADVLTF.

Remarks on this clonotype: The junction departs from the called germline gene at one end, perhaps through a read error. The CDR3 DNA follows: TGTGCCAGGAGCGAACAGGGATCTTATGGTTACACCTTC. This gives the protein CARSEQGSYGYTF. This chain connects TRBV7-8 to TRBJ1-2, with a tentative D call TRBD1 (6 bases). The CDR3 extends over 13 amino acids. Germline lookup yields CDR1 SGHVS and CDR2 FQNEAQ.

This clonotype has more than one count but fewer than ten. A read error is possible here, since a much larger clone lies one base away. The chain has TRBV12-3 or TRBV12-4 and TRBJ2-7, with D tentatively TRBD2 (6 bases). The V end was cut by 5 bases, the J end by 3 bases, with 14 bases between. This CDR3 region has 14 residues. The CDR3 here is CASSLSAGVYEQYF. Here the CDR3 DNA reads TGTGCCAGCAGTCTCTCAGCGGGTGTCTACGAGCAGTACTTC.

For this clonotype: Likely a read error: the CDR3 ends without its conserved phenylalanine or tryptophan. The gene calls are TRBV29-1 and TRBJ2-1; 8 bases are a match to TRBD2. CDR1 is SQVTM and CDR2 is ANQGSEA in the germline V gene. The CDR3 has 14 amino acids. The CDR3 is CSVGLAPPYNEQFL. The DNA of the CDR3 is TGCAGTGTTGGACTAGCCCCCCCGTACAATGAGCAGTTCCTC.

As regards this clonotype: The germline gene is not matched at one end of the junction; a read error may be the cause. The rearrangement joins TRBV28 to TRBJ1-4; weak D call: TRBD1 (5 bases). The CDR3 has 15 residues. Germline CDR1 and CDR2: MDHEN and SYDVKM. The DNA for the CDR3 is TGTACCAGCAGTTTCCGGGACGGAGATAATGAAAAACTGTTTTTT. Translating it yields CTSSFRDGDNEKLFF.

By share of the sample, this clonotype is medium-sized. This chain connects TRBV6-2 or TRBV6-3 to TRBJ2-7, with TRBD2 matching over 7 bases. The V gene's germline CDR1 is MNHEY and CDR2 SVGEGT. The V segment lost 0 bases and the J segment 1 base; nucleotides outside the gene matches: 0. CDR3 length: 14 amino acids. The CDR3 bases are TGTGCCAGCAGTTACTCGCGGGAGTCCTACGAGCAGTACTTC. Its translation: CASSYSRESYEQYF.

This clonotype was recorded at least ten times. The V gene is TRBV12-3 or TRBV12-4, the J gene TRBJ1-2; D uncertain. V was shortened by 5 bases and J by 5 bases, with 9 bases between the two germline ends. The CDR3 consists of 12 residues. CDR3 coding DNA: TGTGCCAGCAGTCTTTCACTATATGGCTACACCTTC. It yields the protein CASSLSLYGYTF.

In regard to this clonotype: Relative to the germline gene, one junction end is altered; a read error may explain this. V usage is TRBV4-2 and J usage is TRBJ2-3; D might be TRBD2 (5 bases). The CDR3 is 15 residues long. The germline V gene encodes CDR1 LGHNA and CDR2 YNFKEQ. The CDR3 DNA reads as TGTGCCAGTAGCCAGCGAGCGGATATCACAAATACGCAGTATTTT. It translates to CASSQRADITNTQYF.